This record concerns one TCR beta chain sequence. Its cognate antigen has yet to be identified. Qualities for individual bases were not recorded, and no much larger clone is one base off. Cut back by 6 bases and 8 bases, the V and J ends lie 20 bases apart. CDR1 is given as MNHEY and CDR2 as SMNVEV, both from the germline V gene (reference sequence). The CDR3 sequence holds 14 residues, the cysteine and phenylalanine included. Only CDR3 DNA remains: 42 bases, in frame from the first base. A second Seattle source provided samples from volunteer blood donors who had recovered from COVID-19. Collaborating institutions collected whole blood in K2EDTA tubes following their own protocols. Collaborator samples were shipped for TCRbeta analysis as frozen whole blood, isolated PBMCs, or DNA extracted from either sample type. The sample comes from a study of blood T cell repertoires in COVID-19 (dated by TCRdb to the early 2020s). With respect to the entire study: The collaborator samples originated in the United States, Italy and Spain and spanned the acute and convalescent phases of COVID-19. The prospective study material was composed of cDNA or gDNA derived from T cells, B-cell-depleted T cells, or PBMCs. The dataset comprised deeply sampled blood TCRbeta repertoires from subjects exposed to, actively infected with, or recovered from COVID-19. A freely available public database, intended as a resource for researchers studying the immune response to SARS-CoV-2, is where the repertoires were released. The samples were drawn from the first 160 participants of the ongoing ImmuneRACE study and from roughly 1,300 subjects provided by 6 global collaborators. A de-identified subject ID, COVID-19 status, age in years and sex were almost always included in the sample metadata. Where HLA class I and class II types were available, the types were taken from metadata supplied by the sample provider, not from assay-based typing.

TCRbeta CDR3 regions were amplified from genomic DNA using the immunoSEQ Assay, a bias-controlled multiplex PCR. The paper's data handling went like this. Within the assay, amplification of reference gene primers was used to estimate how many nucleated cells each sample contained. To quantify the absolute abundance of each unique TCRbeta CDR3 rearrangement, sequence reads were collapsed and filtered. For each sample, productive Simpson clonality was calculated by taking the square root of Simpson's diversity index across productive rearrangements. The immuneACCESS repertoire file appears here via TCRdb, limited to in-frame rearrangements. These files lack a portion of the clones; in checked studies, under half of the deficit traces to unresolved V genes, and the cause of the others is not known. V and J calls and clone size are copied from that table; D and trimming were computed from the DNA. The sample profile shows about 280,000 clones; approximately 86% of them were found once. The ten top clones hold around 2.1% of the sample.

Overall results and qualifications from the work: How much clinical and demographic metadata was included differed by source and by participant, and the metadata was provided uncurated.

This chain is built from TRBV27 and TRBJ2-7; 7 matching bases give a weak D call of TRBD2. Specimen: peripheral blood. This sequence originates from a woman aged 25-40 years who had recovered from COVID-19. The CDR3 sequence is CASRLERDIHKQYF. The DNA sequence is TGTGCCAGCAGGCTTGAGCGGGACATCCACAAGCAGTACTTC.